This T cell receptor beta chain was recovered during a study of cytomegalovirus exposure and HLA in healthy donors. Turning to the study itself: Samples from HLA-typed donors yielded 85 million to 95 million unique TCRs in an early data release.

Primers for the PCR totalled 60 Vbeta and 13 Jbeta. The assay was immunoSEQ multiplex PCR, and TCRdb's table has in-frame clones only and misses some. The sample yields 100,000 to 150,000 clones, under 80% seen once. General study results and limits: Later analysis showed most CMV-associated TCR beta chains appearing HLA-restricted. Association of roughly 17,000 TCR beta sequences with HLA alleles was found at 0.05 false discovery rate in a later analysis.

A note on this clone: The antigen remains unidentified.

Germline V lookup: CDR1 KGHSH, CDR2 LQKENI. The CDR3 is 15 residues long. The trim removed 2 bases at V and 0 bases at J, leaving 0 bases unmatched. The TCR was taken from a man aged 35 to 55 in good health and CMV-seropositive. V is TRBV18 and J is TRBJ1-4, with TRBD1 matching 7 bases. Sequencing was done on a sample of PBMCs. CDR3 DNA sequence: TGTGCCAGCTCACCAGACAGGGCAACTAATGAAAAACTGTTTTTT. It is translated as CASSPDRATNEKLFF.